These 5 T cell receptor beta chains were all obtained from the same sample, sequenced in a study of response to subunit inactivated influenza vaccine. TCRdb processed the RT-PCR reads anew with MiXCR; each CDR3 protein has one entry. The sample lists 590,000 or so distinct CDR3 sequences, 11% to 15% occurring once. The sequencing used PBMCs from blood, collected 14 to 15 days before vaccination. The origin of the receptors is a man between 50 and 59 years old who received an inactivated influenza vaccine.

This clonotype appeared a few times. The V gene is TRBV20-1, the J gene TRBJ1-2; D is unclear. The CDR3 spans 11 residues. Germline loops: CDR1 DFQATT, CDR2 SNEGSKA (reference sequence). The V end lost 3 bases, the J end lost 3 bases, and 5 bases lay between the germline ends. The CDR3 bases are TGCAGTGCTAGTGAGCACTATGGCTACACCTTC. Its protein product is CSASEHYGYTF.

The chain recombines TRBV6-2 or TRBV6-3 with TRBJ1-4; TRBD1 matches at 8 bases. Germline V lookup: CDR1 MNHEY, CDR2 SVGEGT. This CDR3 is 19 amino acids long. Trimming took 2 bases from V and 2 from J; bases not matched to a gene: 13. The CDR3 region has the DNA TGTGCCAGCAGTTACCTGAGGACAGGGAGAAGTTCGACTAATGAAAAACTGTTTTTT. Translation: CASSYLRTGRSSTNEKLFF.

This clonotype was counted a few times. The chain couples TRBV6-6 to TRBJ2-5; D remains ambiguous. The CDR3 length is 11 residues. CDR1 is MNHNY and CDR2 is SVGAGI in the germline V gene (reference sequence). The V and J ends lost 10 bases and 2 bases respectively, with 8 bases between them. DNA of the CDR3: TGTGCCACCTCAATGCAAGAGACCCAGTACTTC. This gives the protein CATSMQETQYF.

The CDR3: CASSFPAGGRTGELFF. The CDR3 nucleotides read TGTGCCAGCAGTTTCCCCGCCGGGGGGCGAACCGGGGAGCTGTTTTTT. The genes are TRBV12-3 or TRBV12-4 and TRBJ2-2; perhaps TRBD2 as D (7 bases). There are 16 residues in the CDR3. Trimming removed 3 bases from V and 5 bases from J, with 16 bases in between.

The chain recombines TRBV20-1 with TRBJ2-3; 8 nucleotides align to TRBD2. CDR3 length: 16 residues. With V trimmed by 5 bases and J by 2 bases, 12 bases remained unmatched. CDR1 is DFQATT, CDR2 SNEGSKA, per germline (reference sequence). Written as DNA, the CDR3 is TGCAGTGCTTCAAGAGCGCGGGGGGCGCACACAGATACGCAGTATTTT. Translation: CSASRARGAHTDTQYF.